This TCR beta chain came from a study of PD-1 blockade in classical Hodgkin lymphoma. A note on this clone: Its specificity is not known.

The patients all showed relapse after autologous stem cell transplantation, while their brentuximab vedotin exposure varied. Study outcomes and limitations: Newly diagnosed patients had diversity similar to the baseline diversity of complete responders.

This CDR3 contains 13 residues. After removal of 4 bases from V and 3 bases from J, the junction contained 3 bases not matched to a gene. Germline loops: CDR1 SGDLS, CDR2 YYNGEE. Using immunoSEQ multiplex PCR, the repertoire was profiled, and TCRdb retains in-frame clones only, with some absent. The sample yields over 80,000 clones, roughly 92% seen once. This chain connects TRBV9 to TRBJ1-1; TRBD1 matches 7 bases. The receptor was isolated from a human donor with classical Hodgkin lymphoma. The sequenced sample was peripheral blood mononuclear cells (PBMCs), obtained at baseline. The chain's CDR3 is CASSIGTDTEAFF. DNA of the CDR3: TGTGCCAGCAGCATCGGGACAGACACTGAAGCTTTCTTT.